This T cell receptor beta chain was documented in a study of graft-versus-host responses after intestinal transplantation. Profiling relied on immunoSEQ multiplex PCR, and the TCRdb table lists in-frame clones only, not all of them. The table shows fewer than 25,000 clones, with around 33% occurring only once. Trimming removed 0 bases from V and 3 bases from J; junction bases left unmatched: 10. CDR1 SGHRS and CDR2 YFSETQ come from the germline V gene. The CDR3 consists of 17 residues. The TCR originated in a human patient who was an organ donor for intestinal transplantation. This chain uses TRBV5-1 with TRBJ2-3, with 7 positions matching TRBD1. The sequenced sample was alloreactive CD4+ T cells from a mixed lymphocyte reaction culture, obtained before transplantation. The sample's subset: CFSE-low proliferating T cells sorted from roughly six-day pre-transplant mixed lymphocyte reaction (GvH or HvG direction). CDR3 loop: CASSLVRQGSTTDTQYF. The CDR3 bases are TGCGCCAGCAGCTTGGTACGACAGGGAAGTACGACAGATACGCAGTATTTT.